This entry lists 15 T cell receptor beta chains sequenced from one sample in a study of blood T cell repertoires in COVID-19. The protocol was immunoSEQ multiplex PCR, while the TCRdb copy is restricted to in-frame clones and leaves out a portion. This sample has about 52,000 clones, with 86% found just once. The sample taken for sequencing was peripheral blood. These receptors were obtained from a woman over 75 with acute or convalescent COVID-19.

The rearrangement links TRBV24-1 to TRBJ2-3; D is perhaps TRBD2 (6 bases). Between the trimmed V and J ends, which lost 5 bases and 2 bases, there was a span of 10 bases. Per germline, CDR1 KGHDR and CDR2 SFDVKD. The CDR3 extends over 14 amino acids. CDR3 nucleotides: TGTGCCACCAGTGGGGGAGGCTCCACAGATACGCAGTATTTT. Translation gives CATSGGGSTDTQYF.

V gene TRBV24-1 combines with J gene TRBJ2-1, with 9 bases matching TRBD2. Germline V gene lookup returns CDR1 KGHDR and CDR2 SFDVKD. Trimming at V came to 5 bases and at J to 8 bases, leaving 9 bases not matched to a gene. CDR3 length equals 15 residues. The CDR3 is CATSVGASGKDEQFF. The DNA of the CDR3 is TGTGCCACCAGTGTTGGAGCTAGCGGGAAGGATGAGCAGTTCTTC.

The CDR3 here is CASSPDTSYGYTF. Here the CDR3 DNA reads TGTGCCAGCAGTCCAGACACCTCGTATGGCTACACCTTC. This chain uses TRBV12-3 or TRBV12-4 with TRBJ1-2; D gene uncertain. The CDR3 runs 13 residues. The ends were cut back, 5 bases at V and 5 bases at J, with 12 bases in the middle.

CDR3 nucleotides: TGTGCCAGCAGACTCTTTGGGACAGCTTCCTACGAGCAGTACGTC. Translating it yields CASRLFGTASYEQYV. This chain joins TRBV21-1 and TRBJ2-7; the table's D call TRBD1 went unverified against the DNA. TRBV21-1 is a known pseudogene. The CDR3 has 15 residues.

As concerns this clone: A read error may produce the germline difference seen at one junction end. The V call is TRBV5-1, the J call TRBJ2-3, with 8 nucleotides matching TRBD1. CDR3 length equals 14 residues. CDR1 and CDR2 from the germline V gene are SGHRS and YFSETQ. The CDR3 region has the DNA TGCGCCAGCAGGTTGGTGGACAGGGCAGATACGCAGTATTTT. This gives the protein CASRLVDRADTQYF.

The chain joins TRBV27 to TRBJ2-5; 11 nucleotides match TRBD1. Germline lookup yields CDR1 MNHEY and CDR2 SMNVEV (reference sequence). This CDR3 is 16 amino acids long. V dropped 4 bases and J dropped 2; count of bases not matched to a gene: 6. This CDR3 reads CASSSDRGRVQETQYF. The CDR3 region has the DNA TGTGCCAGCAGTTCGGACAGGGGGCGAGTACAAGAGACCCAGTACTTC.

This chain uses TRBV6-5 with TRBJ1-1, with 7 bases fitting TRBD1. Trimming took 7 bases from V and 6 from J; bases not matched to a gene: 14. The CDR3 has 15 residues. Germline V gene sequence: CDR1 MNHEY, CDR2 SVGAGI. For the CDR3, the DNA is TGTGCCAGCACGGGGACAGCCACCTTTAAGCCTGAAGCTTTCTTT. Amino acid sequence: CASTGTATFKPEAFF.

This clone was detected once. The rearrangement joins TRBV20-1 to TRBJ1-6; TRBD1 might be the D (6 bases). Germline assignment: CDR1 DFQATT and CDR2 SNEGSKA (reference sequence). V was clipped by 3 bases and J by 5 bases, with 8 bases between them. The CDR3 sequence is 13 residues long. This chain's CDR3 is CSASSGDNSPLHF. As DNA, the CDR3 is TGCAGTGCTAGTTCAGGGGATAATTCACCCCTCCACTTT.

The chain carries TRBV3-1 (or the pseudogene TRBV3-2) and TRBJ2-7; 7 bases align to TRBD1. Trimming cost V 4 bases and J 1 base; bases outside gene matches: 7. Germline loops: CDR1 LGHDT, CDR2 YNNKEL (reference sequence). CDR3 size: 15 residues. The DNA for the CDR3 is TGTGCCAGCAGCCGAAGCTGGGACAGTTCCTACGAGCAGTACTTC. This sequence encodes CASSRSWDSSYEQYF.

The gene calls are TRBV19 and TRBJ1-3; D is uncertain. This CDR3 spans 17 amino acids. Germline V lookup: CDR1 LNHDA, CDR2 SQIVND (reference sequence). The V and J ends lost 5 bases and 4 bases respectively, with 21 bases between them. The chain's CDR3 is CASSSGRIGRGGNTIYF. The CDR3 DNA reads as TGTGCCAGTAGTTCTGGCAGAATAGGCCGAGGGGGAAACACCATATATTTT.

The J gene is TRBJ2-1, the V gene TRBV5-1; 8 bases map to TRBD2. The CDR3 runs 16 residues. The germline V gene encodes CDR1 SGHRS and CDR2 YFSETQ. V trimming: 2 bases; J trimming: 4 bases; junction bases outside the gene matches: 8. The CDR3: CASSLVAGRGYNEQFF. CDR3 coding DNA: TGCGCCAGCAGCTTAGTAGCGGGGAGGGGATACAATGAGCAGTTCTTC.

V and J are TRBV19 and TRBJ2-5, with a tentative D call TRBD1 (7 bases). Germline V lookup: CDR1 LNHDA, CDR2 SQIVND (reference sequence). V shed 3 bases and J shed 2 bases, with 13 bases lying between them. The CDR3 length is 15 residues. CDR3 region: CASSIQGGRQETQYF. For the CDR3, the DNA is TGTGCCAGTAGTATTCAGGGGGGCCGACAAGAGACCCAGTACTTC.

V and J are TRBV4-2 and TRBJ1-5; the D is unclear. The V gene's germline CDR1 is LGHNA and CDR2 YNFKEQ. Between the trimmed V and J ends, which lost 0 bases and 6 bases, there was a span of 9 bases. The CDR3 extends over 14 amino acids. The CDR3 coding sequence is TGTGCCAGCAGCCAAGATCTGGGGAGTCAGCCCCAGCATTTT. Its translation is CASSQDLGSQPQHF.

This clone was detected ten times or more. The chain combines TRBV7-8 with TRBJ2-1; D gene uncertain. The CDR3 contains 12 residues. Germline V gives CDR1 SGHVS, CDR2 FQNEAQ. V gave up 4 bases and J gave up 5 bases, with 6 bases separating them. CDR3 in DNA: TGTGCCAGCAGCTCAGAAGACAATGAGCAGTTCTTC. Its translation: CASSSEDNEQFF.

The V call is TRBV11-3, the J call TRBJ1-3; the D is unclear. The V end was cut by 1 base, the J end by 2 bases, with 9 bases between. The CDR3 covers 15 residues. Germline CDR1 is SGHNT and CDR2 is YENEEA. The CDR3 loop reads CASSLGGQPGNTIYF. Written as DNA, the CDR3 is TGTGCCAGCAGCTTAGGAGGCCAGCCTGGAAACACCATATATTTT.